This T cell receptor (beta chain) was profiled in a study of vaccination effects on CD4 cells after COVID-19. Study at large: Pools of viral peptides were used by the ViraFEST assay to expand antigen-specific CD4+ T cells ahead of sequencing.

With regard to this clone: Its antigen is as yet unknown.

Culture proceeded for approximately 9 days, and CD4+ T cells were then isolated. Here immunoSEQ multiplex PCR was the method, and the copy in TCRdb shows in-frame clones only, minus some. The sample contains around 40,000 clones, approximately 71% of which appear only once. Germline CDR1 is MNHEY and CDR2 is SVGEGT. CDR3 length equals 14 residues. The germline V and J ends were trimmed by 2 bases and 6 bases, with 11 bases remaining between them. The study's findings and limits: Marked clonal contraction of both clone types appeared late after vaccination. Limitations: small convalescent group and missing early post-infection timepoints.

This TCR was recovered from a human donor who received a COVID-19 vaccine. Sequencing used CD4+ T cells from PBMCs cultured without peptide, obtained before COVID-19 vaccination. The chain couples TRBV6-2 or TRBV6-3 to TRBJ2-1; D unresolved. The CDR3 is CASSYGAPANEQFF. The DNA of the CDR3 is TGTGCCAGCAGTTACGGCGCCCCCGCCAATGAGCAGTTCTTC.